Here is one T cell receptor beta chain with its context. The source of the sample is a study of blood T cell repertoires in COVID-19. Study in general: Acute and convalescent COVID-19 specimens originated in the United States, Italy and Spain. In each case, the material was cDNA or gDNA derived from T cells, B-cell-depleted T cells, or PBMCs.

Categorization into cohorts depended on clinical history that participants reported. Per the original data handling: Counts of nucleated cells, estimated from reference gene primer amplification, were obtained. TCRdb's copy holds only in-frame clones and misses some; the assay was immunoSEQ multiplex PCR. V and J calls and clone size are given by that table; D and trimming were obtained from the DNA. The sample contains about 270,000 clones, approximately 90% of which appear only once. Looked up from germline, CDR1 is MNHEY and CDR2 is SVGAGI. CDR3 length: 13 residues. The V gene lost 9 bases and the J gene lost 6 bases, with 18 bases spanning the gap.

Sequenced: PBMCs or T cells enriched from blood (not recorded which). This clonotype was sampled from a woman in her thirties or forties with acute COVID-19. This chain joins TRBV6-5 and TRBJ2-7; tentatively, D is TRBD2 (5 bases). The CDR3 DNA reads TGTGCCAGTAGTCCAAGCCGGGGTGGCGAGCAGTACTTC. Its protein is CASSPSRGGEQYF.